The clone carrying this T cell receptor beta chain appeared many times. The TCRbeta library incorporated unique molecular identifiers. In TCRdb, the PCR reads were re-called with MiXCR into one record per CDR3 protein. The sample contains 640,000 or so distinct CDR3 sequences, roughly 15% of which appear only once. The CDR3 is made up of 15 amino acids. The germline CDR1 and CDR2 sequences are SQVTM and ANQGSEA. V was shortened by 6 bases and J by 3 bases, with 17 bases between the two germline ends. The data were taken from a study of T-cell reconstitution after alpha-beta-depleted transplantation in children.

The rearrangement links TRBV29-1 to TRBJ2-2, with a weak D call TRBD1 (6 bases). The receptor comes from a human donor who donated a stem cell graft to a child with acute myeloid leukemia. Here the sequenced sample was PBMCs from the stem cell graft donor, taken from the stem cell graft. CDR3 DNA sequence: TGCAGCGTCGGACAGACCTCGTCGCACACCGGGGAGCTGTTTTTT. It is translated as CSVGQTSSHTGELFF.